This T cell receptor (beta chain) derives from a study of CD8 T cells in ankylosing spondylitis. Study-level points and caveats: Significant enrichment of disease-linked clones was reportedly seen in matched ankylosing spondylitis synovial fluid. Some motif variants were previously reported in reactive arthritis synovial fluid and blood. Among TCR beta sequences, a motif of several highly homologous variants appeared characteristic of ankylosing spondylitis blood.

This CDR3 contains 20 residues. The germline CDR1 and CDR2 sequences are SQVTM and ANQGSEA. This clonotype showed up many times. Its antigen is not known. TCRdb reprocessed the 5' RACE reads with MiXCR, giving one entry per CDR3 protein. The table shows around 770,000 distinct CDR3 sequences, with 12% occurring only once. The V gene is TRBV29-1, the J gene TRBJ2-7; 9 bases map to TRBD1. Sequenced sample: blood, either unsorted or a sorted T cell fraction (not recorded which). The clonotype originates from a male donor with ankylosing spondylitis. The CDR3 is CGLIRRKRDRENSRPYEQYF. The CDR3 region has the DNA TGCGGATTGATTCGGCGCAAGCGGGACAGGGAAAACTCGCGTCCCTACGAGCAGTACTTC.